This T cell receptor beta chain stems from a study of T cells after yellow fever vaccination (dated by TCRdb to the late 2010s). Describing the broader study: Libraries from fractions with low cell numbers were prepared with the SMART-Seq v4 Ultra Low Input RNA kit. Bulk PBMC replicates and cell subsets were isolated from blood drawn at multiple timepoints before and after both primary and secondary immunization. To track T-cell clones before and after primary and booster YFV17D yellow fever vaccination, bulk TCR alpha and beta repertoires were sequenced longitudinally. The cohort comprised two healthy male donors, one aged 18 to 29 and one aged 30 to 40 years.

Interpreted using the paper, the treatment or condition label stands for: live attenuated yellow fever vaccine strain. At each blood-draw timepoint, two biological replicates of bulk PBMCs were obtained. A standard Ficoll-Paque protocol was used to isolate PBMCs from peripheral blood. TriZol was used to extract RNA from bulk PBMCs, from CD4 and CD8 fractions, and from dextramer-positive and dextramer-negative fractions. What the work shows at the level of the full study, not this receptor alone: FACS-sorted repertoires could contain abundant contaminating clonotypes from the bulk population, so computational filtering was required. After the booster, most clones that had expanded after primary vaccination were detected again (approximately 96% of CD4 and more than 80% of CD8), suggesting broad maintenance of memory. A small share of clonotypes was detected in both CD4 and CD8 compartments, with the overlap likely arising from convergent recombination. The study included only two donors, which limits how far the findings can be generalized. Compared with the primary T-cell response, the secondary T-cell response was faster but weaker, reaching its peak on day 5 rather than on day 15.

The sample holds a few counts of this clonotype. This receptor's antigen is unknown. Base qualities are not provided; no much larger clone lies one nucleotide away. Counted from cysteine to phenylalanine, this CDR3 has 16 amino acids. Only the CDR3 part of the read is kept: 48 bases, read in frame from the first base. The germline V gene encodes CDR1 KGHSH and CDR2 LQKENI. V loses 6 bases at its end and J loses 2 bases; junction bases beyond the gene matches: 9. TCR cDNA was made using 5'RACE template switching, a step that added a universal primer site and unique molecular identifiers. cDNA synthesis was primed from both the TCR alpha and TCR beta constant segments. Library amplification used two PCR steps, and the second PCR step added sample barcodes and sequencing adapters. Sequencing of libraries was done on Illumina HiSeq 2500 (2x100 bp) or NovaSeq (2x150 bp). The source study handled its data this way. MIGEC was used to demultiplex reads and collapse the reads into UMI consensus sequences, and MiXCR was used for V(D)J alignment. Vaccine-responding clonotypes were identified with edgeR using replicate PBMC samples, with FDR below 0.01 and a log2 fold change above 5 up to day 15 being required. CD4 or CD8 identity was assigned to each bulk clonotype according to whether the clonotype was present at higher abundance in the sequenced CD4 repertoire or the sequenced CD8 repertoire. Clones were called with MiXCR by TCRdb after fastp trimmed the public reads at Q25, and only in-frame beta chains were retained. Every entry covers one CDR3 protein and lists the most common genes and DNA from its rows. These V and J calls originate from TCRdb's pipeline instead of the authors' own analysis. The sample has a few hundred thousand distinct CDR3 sequences on record, 19% of them singletons. 14% of the sample is held by the ten biggest clonotypes.

The TCR comes from a man aged 30 to 45 who received the YFV17D yellow fever vaccine. In this chain, TRBV18 is recombined with TRBJ2-3; TRBD2 aligns with 9 central bases. The sample here was PBMCs, taken 15 days after the yellow fever booster vaccination. For the CDR3, the sequence is CASSLASGEPTDTQYF. In nucleotide form, the sequence is TGTGCCAGCTCTCTTGCTAGCGGGGAACCCACAGATACGCAGTATTTT.